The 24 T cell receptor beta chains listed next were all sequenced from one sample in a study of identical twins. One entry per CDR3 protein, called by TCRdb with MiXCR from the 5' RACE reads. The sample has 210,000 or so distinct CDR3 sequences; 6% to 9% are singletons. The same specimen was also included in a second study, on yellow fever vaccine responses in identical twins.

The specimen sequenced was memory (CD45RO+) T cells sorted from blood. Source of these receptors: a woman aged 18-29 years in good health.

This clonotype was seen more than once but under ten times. The CDR3 nucleotides read TGTGCCAGCAGTCCCAACAGGGACGGTCAGCCCCAGCATTTT. Translation gives CASSPNRDGQPQHF. This sequence joins TRBV7-2 and TRBJ1-5, with TRBD1 as a possible D gene (6 bases). Germline V gene data show CDR1 as SGHTA and CDR2 as FQGNSA. Trimming removed 6 bases from V and 6 bases from J, with 15 bases in between. CDR3 length equals 14 residues.

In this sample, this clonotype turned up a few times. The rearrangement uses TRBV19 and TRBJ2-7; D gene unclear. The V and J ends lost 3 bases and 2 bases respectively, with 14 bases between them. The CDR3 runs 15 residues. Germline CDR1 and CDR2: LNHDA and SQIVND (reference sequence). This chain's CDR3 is CASSISAALAYEQYF. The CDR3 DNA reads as TGTGCCAGTAGTATTTCGGCAGCTCTCGCCTACGAGCAGTACTTC.

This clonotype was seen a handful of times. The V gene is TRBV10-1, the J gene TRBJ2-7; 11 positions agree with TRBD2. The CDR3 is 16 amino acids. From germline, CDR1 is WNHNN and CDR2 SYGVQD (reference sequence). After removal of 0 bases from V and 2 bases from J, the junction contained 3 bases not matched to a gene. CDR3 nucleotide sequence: TGCGCCAGCAGTGAGTCTAGCGGGAGGGCCCCCTACGAGCAGTACTTC. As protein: CASSESSGRAPYEQYF.

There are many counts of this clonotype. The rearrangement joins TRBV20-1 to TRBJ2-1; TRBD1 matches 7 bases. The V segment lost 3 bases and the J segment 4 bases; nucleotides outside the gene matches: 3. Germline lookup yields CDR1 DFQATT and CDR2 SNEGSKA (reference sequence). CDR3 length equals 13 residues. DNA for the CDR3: TGCAGTGCTAGGGGACAGACATACAATGAGCAGTTCTTC. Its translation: CSARGQTYNEQFF.

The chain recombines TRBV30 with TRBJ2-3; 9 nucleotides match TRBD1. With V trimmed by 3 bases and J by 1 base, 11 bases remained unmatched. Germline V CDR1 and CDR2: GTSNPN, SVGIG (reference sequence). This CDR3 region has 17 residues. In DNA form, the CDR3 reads TGTGCCTGGAGAACCCTGGGGACAGGGTGGGGCACAGATACGCAGTATTTT. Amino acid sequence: CAWRTLGTGWGTDTQYF.

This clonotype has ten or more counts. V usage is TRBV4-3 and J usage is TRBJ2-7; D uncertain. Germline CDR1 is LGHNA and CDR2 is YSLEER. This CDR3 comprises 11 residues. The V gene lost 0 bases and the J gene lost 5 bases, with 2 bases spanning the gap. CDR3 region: CASSQDHEQYF. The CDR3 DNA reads TGCGCCAGCAGCCAAGACCACGAGCAGTACTTC.

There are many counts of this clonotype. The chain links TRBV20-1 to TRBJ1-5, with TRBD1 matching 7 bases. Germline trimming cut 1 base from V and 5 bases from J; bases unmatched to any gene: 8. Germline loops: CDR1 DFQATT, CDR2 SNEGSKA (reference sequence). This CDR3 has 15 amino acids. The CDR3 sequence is CSARARGGIYQPQHF. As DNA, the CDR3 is TGCAGTGCTAGAGCTCGAGGGGGCATATATCAGCCCCAGCATTTT.

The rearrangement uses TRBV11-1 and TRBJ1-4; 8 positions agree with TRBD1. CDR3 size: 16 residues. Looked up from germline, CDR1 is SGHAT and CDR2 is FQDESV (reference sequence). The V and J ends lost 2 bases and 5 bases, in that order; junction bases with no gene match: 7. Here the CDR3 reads CASSLWGTGANEKLFF. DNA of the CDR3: TGTGCCAGCAGCTTATGGGGGACAGGCGCCAATGAAAAACTGTTTTTT.

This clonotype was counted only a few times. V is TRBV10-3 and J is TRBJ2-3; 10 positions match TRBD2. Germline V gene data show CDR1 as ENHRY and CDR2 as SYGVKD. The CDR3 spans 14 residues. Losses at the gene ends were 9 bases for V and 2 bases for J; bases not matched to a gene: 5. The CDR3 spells CAMSSGSSTDTQYF. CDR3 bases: TGTGCCATGTCTAGCGGGAGCTCCACAGATACGCAGTATTTT.

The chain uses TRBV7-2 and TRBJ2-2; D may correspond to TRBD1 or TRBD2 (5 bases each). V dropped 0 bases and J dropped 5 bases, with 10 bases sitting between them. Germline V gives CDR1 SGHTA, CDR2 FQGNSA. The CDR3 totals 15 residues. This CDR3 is CASSLAGDGTGELFF. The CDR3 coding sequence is TGTGCCAGCAGCTTAGCAGGGGACGGGACCGGGGAGCTGTTTTTT.

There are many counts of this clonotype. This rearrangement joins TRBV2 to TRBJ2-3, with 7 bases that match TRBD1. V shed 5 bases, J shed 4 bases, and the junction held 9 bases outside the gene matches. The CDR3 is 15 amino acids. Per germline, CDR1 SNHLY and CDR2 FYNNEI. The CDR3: CASSKMGTASDTQYF. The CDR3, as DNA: TGTGCCAGCAGTAAAATGGGGACAGCGTCAGATACGCAGTATTTT.

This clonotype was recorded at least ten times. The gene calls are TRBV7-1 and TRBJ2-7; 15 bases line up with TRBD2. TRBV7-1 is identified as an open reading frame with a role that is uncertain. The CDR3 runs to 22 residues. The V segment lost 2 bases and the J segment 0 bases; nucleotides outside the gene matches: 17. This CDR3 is CASSSRSPALGLAGGVSYEQYF. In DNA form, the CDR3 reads TGTGCCAGCAGCTCACGTAGTCCGGCACTCGGACTAGCGGGGGGGGTCTCCTACGAGCAGTACTTC.

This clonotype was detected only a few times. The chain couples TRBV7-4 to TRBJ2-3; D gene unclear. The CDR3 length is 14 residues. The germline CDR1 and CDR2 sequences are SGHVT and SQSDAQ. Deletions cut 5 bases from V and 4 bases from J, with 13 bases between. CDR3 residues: CASSLDCGADTQYF. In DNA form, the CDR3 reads TGTGCCAGCAGCCTAGACTGTGGCGCAGATACGCAGTATTTT.

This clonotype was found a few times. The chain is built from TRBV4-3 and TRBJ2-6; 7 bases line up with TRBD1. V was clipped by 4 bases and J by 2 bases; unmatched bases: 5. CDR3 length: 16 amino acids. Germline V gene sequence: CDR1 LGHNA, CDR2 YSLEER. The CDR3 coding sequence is TGCGCCAGCAGCCGCCTAACAGGGGCTGGGGCCAACGTCCTGACTTTC. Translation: CASSRLTGAGANVLTF.

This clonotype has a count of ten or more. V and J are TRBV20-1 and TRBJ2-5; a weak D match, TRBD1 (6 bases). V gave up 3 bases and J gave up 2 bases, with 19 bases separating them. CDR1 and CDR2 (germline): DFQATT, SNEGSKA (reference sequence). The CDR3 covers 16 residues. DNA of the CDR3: TGCAGTGCTAGTGGCGTTTTGGACAGTAAGCAAGAGACCCAGTACTTC. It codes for CSASGVLDSKQETQYF.

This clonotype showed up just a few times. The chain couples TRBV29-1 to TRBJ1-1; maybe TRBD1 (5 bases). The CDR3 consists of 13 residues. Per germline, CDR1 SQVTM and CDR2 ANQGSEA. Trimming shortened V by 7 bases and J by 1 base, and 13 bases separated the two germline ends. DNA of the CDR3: TGCAGCGCCAAACCTGGGGCGAACACTGAAGCTTTCTTT. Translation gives CSAKPGANTEAFF.

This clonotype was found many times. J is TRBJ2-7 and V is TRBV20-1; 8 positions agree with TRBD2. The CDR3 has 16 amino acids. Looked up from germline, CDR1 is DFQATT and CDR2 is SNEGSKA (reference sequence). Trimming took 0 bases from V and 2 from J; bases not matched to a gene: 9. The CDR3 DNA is TGCAGTGCTAGAGATGGTTTGGTAGCGGGACCCTACGAGCAGTACTTC. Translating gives CSARDGLVAGPYEQYF.

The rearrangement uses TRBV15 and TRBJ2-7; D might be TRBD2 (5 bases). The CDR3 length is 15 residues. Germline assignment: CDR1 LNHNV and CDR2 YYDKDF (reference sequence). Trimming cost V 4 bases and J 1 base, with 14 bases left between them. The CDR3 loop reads CATSTHSGLSYEQYF. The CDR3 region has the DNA TGTGCCACCAGCACCCACTCCGGACTTTCCTACGAGCAGTACTTC.

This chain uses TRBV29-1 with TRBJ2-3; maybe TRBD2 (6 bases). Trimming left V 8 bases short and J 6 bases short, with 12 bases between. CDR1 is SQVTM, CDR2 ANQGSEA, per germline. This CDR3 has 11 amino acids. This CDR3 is CSPLAGDTQYF. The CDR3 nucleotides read TGCAGCCCCCTCGCGGGGGATACGCAGTATTTT.

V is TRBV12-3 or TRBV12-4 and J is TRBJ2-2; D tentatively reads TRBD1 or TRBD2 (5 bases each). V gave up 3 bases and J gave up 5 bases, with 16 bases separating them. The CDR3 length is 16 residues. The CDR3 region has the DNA TGTGCCAGCAGTTTTTCTCGGGGCGGAGGAACCGGGGAGCTGTTTTTT. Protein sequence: CASSFSRGGGTGELFF.

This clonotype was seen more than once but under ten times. CDR3 sequence: CSAHRDSNNEQFF. DNA for the CDR3: TGCAGTGCCCATCGGGACAGCAACAATGAGCAGTTCTTC. The chain employs TRBV20-1 and TRBJ2-1; 7 bases align to TRBD1. V lost 6 bases, J lost 5 bases, and 7 bases stayed unmatched. CDR3 length: 13 amino acids. In germline, CDR1 is DFQATT, CDR2 SNEGSKA (reference sequence).

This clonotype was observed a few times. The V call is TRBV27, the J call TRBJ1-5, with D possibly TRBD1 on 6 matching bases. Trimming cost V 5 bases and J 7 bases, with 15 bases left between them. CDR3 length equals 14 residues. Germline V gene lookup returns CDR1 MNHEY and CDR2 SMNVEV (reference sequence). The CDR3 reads CASSTQGSGQPQHF. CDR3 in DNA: TGTGCCAGCAGTACACAGGGTTCAGGGCAGCCCCAGCATTTT.

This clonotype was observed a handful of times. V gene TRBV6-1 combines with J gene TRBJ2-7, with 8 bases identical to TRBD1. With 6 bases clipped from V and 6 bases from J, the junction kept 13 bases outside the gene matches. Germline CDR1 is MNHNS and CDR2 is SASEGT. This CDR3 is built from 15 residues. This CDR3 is CASRIGGQGAREQYF. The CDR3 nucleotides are TGTGCCAGCAGGATAGGAGGACAGGGCGCACGCGAGCAGTACTTC.

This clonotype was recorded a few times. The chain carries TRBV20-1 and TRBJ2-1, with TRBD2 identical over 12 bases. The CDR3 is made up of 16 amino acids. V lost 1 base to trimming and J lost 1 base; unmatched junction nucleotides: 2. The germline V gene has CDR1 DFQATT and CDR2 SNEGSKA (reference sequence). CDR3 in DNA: TGCAGTGCTAGAGCTCTAGCGGGAGGGTCCTACAATGAGCAGTTCTTC. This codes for CSARALAGGSYNEQFF.